The clone carrying this T cell receptor beta chain was observed many times. In TCRdb, the 5' RACE reads were re-called with MiXCR into one record per CDR3 protein. The sample lists roughly 120,000 distinct CDR3 sequences; 10% to 15% were seen once. The CDR3 has 13 residues. Trimming pared 0 bases from V and 4 bases from J, leaving 7 bases between. Germline CDR1 reads SGHRS; CDR2 reads YFSETQ. This entry is derived from a study of spatial heterogeneity in lung cancer. As for the study in general: Sequenced were any available follow-up PBMC samples, which had been obtained a median of approximately two years after resection.

As for time point: blood at routine non-recurrence follow-up after resection. Whole RNA, which was extracted from tumor, nontumor lung tissue or frozen PBMC, was sequenced without any cell sorting. V gene TRBV5-1 combines with J gene TRBJ1-2; no firm D call. This sample comprised PBMCs, obtained at follow-up. This receptor was taken from a male donor with early-stage non-small cell lung cancer. The CDR3 nucleotides read TGCGCCAGCAGCTTGGAACAGTCCTATGGCTACACCTTC. Protein: CASSLEQSYGYTF.